This T cell receptor (beta chain) was captured in a study of blood T cells in healthy people across ages. Findings and limits, study-wide: In older individuals, TCR beta diversity per million T cells was lower, falling roughly linearly with age. Shifts in expanded clonotypes may have been confounded by donor CMV status, which was unknown.

The CDR3 runs 15 residues. To note about this clonotype: The target antigen is unknown. One junction end disagrees with the germline gene, perhaps due to a read error.

A minimum of 7 million PBMCs was isolated per sample. Through a sample-barcoded 5' primer and a J-beta primer mix, a second PCR was run for roughly 6 to 11 cycles. The authors tagged each cDNA molecule using a template-switch adaptor with 12 random nucleotides. TCRdb reprocessed the 5' RACE reads via MiXCR and lists one record per CDR3 protein. The sample has fewer than 900,000 distinct CDR3 sequences, approximately 39% seen once. The genes are TRBV12-3 or TRBV12-4 and TRBJ1-2, with D perhaps TRBD1 (5 bases). This sequence was found in a woman in her fifties or sixties in good health. Input material: blood. In DNA, the CDR3 is TGTGTCAGCAGTCCCCCGATAGGGGTAGACCATGGCTACACCTTC. This codes for CVSSPPIGVDHGYTF.